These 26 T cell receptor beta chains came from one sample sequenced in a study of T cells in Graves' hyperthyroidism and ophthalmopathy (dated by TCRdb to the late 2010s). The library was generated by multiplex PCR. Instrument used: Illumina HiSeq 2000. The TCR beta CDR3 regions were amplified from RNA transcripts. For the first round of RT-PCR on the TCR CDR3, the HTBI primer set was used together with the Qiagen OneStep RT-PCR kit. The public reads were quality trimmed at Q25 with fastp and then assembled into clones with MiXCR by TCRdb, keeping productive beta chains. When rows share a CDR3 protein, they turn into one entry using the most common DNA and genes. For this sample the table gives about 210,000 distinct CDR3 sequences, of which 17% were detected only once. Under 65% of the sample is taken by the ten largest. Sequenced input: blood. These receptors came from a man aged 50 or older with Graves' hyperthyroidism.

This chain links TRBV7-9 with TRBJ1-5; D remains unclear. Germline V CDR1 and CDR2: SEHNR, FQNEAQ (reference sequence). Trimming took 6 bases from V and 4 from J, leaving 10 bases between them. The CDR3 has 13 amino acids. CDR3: CASSSRANQPQHF. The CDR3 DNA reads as TGTGCCAGCAGTAGCCGGGCAAATCAGCCCCAGCATTTT.

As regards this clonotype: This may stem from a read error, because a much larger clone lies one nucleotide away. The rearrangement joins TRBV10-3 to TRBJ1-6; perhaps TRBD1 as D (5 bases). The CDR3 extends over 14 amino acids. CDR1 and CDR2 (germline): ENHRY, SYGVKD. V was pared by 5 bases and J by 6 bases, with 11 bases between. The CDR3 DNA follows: TGTGCCATCAGTCCGACAGTGGGTAATTCACCCCTCCACTTT. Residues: CAISPTVGNSPLHF.

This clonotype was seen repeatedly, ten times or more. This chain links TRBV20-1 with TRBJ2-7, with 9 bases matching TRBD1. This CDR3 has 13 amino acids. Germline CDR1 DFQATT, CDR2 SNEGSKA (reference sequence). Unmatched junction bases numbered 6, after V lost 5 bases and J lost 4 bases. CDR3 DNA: TGCAGTGCTTCACAGGGGGCAGGGTACGAGCAGTACTTC. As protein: CSASQGAGYEQYF.

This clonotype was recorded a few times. CDR3 nucleotides: TGCAGCGTTGAAGATCCCCTCAACTATGGCTACACCTTC. Amino acid sequence: CSVEDPLNYGYTF. The rearrangement uses TRBV29-1 and TRBJ1-2; D remains unclear. V was shortened by 0 bases and J by 2 bases, with 7 bases between the two germline ends. Germline CDR1 is SQVTM and CDR2 is ANQGSEA. The CDR3 runs to 13 residues.

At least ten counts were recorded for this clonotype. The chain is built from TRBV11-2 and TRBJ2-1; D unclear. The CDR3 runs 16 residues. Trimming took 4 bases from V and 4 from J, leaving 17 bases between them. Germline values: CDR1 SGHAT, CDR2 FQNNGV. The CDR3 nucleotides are TGTGCCAGCAGCTCCATTAGAGGTGCACCTTACAATGAGCAGTTCTTC. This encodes CASSSIRGAPYNEQFF.

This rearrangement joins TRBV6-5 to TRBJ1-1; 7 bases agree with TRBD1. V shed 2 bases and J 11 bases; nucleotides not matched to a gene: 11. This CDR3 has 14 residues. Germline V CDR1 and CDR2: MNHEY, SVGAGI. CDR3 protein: CASSYPPGRGDAFF. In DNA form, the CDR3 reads TGTGCCAGCAGTTACCCCCCGGGCAGGGGGGATGCTTTCTTT.

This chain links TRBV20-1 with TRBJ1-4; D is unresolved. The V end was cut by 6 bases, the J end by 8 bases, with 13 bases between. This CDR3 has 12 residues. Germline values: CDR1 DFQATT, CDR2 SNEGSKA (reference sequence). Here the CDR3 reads CSAREEEEKLFF. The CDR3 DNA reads TGCAGTGCCCGGGAGGAGGAGGAAAAACTGTTTTTT.

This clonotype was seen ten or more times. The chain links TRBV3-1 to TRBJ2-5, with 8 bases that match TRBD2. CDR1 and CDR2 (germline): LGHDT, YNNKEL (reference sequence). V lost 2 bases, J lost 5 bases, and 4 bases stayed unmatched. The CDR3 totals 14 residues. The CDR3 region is CASSQNGRGETQYF. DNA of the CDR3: TGTGCCAGCAGCCAAAACGGGAGGGGGGAGACCCAGTACTTC.

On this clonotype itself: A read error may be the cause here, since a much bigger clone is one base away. The CDR3 reads CASSLDRGDGKTQYF. The CDR3 DNA reads as TGTGCCAGCAGCTTAGATCGGGGAGATGGAAAGACCCAGTACTTC. The chain has TRBV7-2 and TRBJ2-5; tentatively, D is TRBD2 (5 bases). Per the germline V gene, CDR1 is SGHTA and CDR2 is FQGNSA. V dropped 1 base and J dropped 6 bases, with 15 bases sitting between them. There are 15 residues in the CDR3.

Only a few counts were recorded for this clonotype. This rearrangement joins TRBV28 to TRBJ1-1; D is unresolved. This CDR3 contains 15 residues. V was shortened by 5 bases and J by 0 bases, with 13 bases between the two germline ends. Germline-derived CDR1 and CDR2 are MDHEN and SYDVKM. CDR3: CASSASAAVNTEAFF. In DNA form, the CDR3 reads TGTGCCAGCAGTGCTAGCGCGGCTGTGAACACTGAAGCTTTCTTT.

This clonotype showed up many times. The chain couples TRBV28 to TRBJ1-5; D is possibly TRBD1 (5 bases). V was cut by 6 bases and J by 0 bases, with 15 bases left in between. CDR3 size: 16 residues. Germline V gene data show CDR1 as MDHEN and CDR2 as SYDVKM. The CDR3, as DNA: TGTGCCAGCAGCCGAGGACACGTTAATAGCAATCAGCCCCAGCATTTT. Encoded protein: CASSRGHVNSNQPQHF.

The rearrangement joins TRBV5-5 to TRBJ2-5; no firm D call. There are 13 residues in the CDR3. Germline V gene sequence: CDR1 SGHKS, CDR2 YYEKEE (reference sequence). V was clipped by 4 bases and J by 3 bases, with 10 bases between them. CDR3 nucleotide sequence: TGTGCCAGCAGCCCGGCACCGGAAGAGACCCAGTACTTC. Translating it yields CASSPAPEETQYF. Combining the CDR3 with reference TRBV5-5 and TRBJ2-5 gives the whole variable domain DAGVTQSPTHLIKTRGQQVTLRCSPISGHKSVSWYQQVLGQGPQFIFQYYEKEERGRGNFPDRFSARQFPNYSSELNVNALLLGDSALYLCASSPAPEETQYFGPGTRLLVL.

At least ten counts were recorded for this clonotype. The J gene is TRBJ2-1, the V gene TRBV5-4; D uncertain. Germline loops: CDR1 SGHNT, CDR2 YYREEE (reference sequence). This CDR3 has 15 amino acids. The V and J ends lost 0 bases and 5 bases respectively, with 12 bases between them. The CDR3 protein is CASSLEASSDNEQFF. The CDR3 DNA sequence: TGTGCCAGCAGCTTGGAAGCCTCCTCGGACAATGAGCAGTTCTTC.

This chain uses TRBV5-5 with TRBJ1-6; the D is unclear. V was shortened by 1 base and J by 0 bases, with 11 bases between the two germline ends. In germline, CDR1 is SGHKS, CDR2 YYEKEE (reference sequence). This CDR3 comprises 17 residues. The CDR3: CASSLPLLSSYNSPLHF. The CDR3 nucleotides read TGTGCCAGCAGCTTGCCACTCTTGAGCTCCTATAATTCACCCCTCCACTTT.

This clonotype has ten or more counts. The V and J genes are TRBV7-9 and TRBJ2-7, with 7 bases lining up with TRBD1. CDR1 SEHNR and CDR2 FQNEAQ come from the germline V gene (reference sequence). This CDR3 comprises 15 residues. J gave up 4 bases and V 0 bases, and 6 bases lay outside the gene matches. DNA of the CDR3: TGTGCCAGCAGCTTAGCTCGCACAGGGGTTTACGAGCAGTACTTC. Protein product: CASSLARTGVYEQYF.

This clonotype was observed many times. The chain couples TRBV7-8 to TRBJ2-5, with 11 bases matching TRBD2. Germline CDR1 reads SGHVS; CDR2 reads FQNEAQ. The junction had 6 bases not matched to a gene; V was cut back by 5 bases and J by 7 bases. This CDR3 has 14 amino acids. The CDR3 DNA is TGTGCCAGCAGCCTGACTAGCGGGGTGGGGACCCAGTACTTC. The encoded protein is CASSLTSGVGTQYF.

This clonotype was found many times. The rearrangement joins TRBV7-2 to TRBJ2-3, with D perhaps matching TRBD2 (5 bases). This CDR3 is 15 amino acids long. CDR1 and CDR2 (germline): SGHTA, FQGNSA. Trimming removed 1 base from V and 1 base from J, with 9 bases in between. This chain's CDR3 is CASSLDGKGTDTQYF. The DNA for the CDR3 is TGTGCCAGCAGCTTAGACGGGAAGGGCACAGATACGCAGTATTTT.

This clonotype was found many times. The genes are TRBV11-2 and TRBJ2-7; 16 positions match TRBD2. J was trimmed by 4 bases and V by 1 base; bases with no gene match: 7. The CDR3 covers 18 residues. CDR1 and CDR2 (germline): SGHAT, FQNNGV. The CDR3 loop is CASSLGRGLAGGGYEQYF. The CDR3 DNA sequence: TGTGCCAGCAGCTTAGGGCGGGGACTAGCGGGAGGGGGATACGAGCAGTACTTC.

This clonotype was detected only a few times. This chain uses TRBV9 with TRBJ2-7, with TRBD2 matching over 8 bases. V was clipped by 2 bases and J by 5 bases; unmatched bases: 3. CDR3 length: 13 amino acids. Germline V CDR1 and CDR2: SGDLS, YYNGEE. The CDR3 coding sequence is TGTGCCAGCAGCGTTGGACTAGCCCACGAGCAGTACTTC. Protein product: CASSVGLAHEQYF.

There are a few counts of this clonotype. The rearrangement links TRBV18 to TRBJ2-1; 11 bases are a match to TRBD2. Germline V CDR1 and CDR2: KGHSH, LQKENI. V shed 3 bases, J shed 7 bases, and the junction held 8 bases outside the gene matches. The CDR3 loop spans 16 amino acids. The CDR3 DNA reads TGTGCCAGCTCACCCCAACTAGCGGGAGCTGGGAATGAGCAGTTCTTC. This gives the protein CASSPQLAGAGNEQFF.

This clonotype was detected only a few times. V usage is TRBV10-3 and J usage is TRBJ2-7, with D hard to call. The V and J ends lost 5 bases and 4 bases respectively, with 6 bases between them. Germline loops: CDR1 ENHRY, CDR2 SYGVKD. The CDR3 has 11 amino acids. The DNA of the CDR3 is TGTGCCATCAGTCCGGAATACGAGCAGTACTTC. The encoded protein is CAISPEYEQYF.

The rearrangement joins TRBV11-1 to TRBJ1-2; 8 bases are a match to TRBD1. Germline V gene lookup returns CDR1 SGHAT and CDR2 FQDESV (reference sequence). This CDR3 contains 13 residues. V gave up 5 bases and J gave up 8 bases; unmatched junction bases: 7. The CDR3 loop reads CASSMTGDRGYTF. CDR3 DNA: TGTGCCAGCAGCATGACAGGGGACCGGGGCTACACCTTC.

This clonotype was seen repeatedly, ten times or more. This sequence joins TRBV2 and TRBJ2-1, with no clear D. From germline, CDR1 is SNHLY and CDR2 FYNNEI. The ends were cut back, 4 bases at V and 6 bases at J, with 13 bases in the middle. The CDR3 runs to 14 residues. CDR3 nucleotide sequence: TGTGCCAGCAGTGGACTGATAACAAGCAATGAGCAGTTCTTC. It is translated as CASSGLITSNEQFF.

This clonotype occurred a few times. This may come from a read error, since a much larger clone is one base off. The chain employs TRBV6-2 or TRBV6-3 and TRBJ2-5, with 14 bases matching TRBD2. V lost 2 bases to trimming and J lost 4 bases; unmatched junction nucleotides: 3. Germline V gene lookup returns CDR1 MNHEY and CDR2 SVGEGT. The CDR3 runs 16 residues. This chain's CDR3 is CASSYGLAGGGETQYF. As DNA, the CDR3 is TGTGCCAGCAGTTACGGACTAGCGGGAGGAGGAGAGACCCAGTACTTC.

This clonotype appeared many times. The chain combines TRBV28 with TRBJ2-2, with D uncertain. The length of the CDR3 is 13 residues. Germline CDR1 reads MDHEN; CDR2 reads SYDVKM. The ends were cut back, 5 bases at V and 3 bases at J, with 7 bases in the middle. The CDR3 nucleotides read TGTGCCAGCAGTCCCCAGGACACCGGGGAGCTGTTTTTT. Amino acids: CASSPQDTGELFF.

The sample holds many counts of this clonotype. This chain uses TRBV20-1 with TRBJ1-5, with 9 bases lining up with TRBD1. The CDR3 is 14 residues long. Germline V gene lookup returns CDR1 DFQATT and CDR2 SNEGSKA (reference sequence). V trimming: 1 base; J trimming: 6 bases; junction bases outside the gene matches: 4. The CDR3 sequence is CSARGTGVAQPQHF. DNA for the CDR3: TGCAGTGCTAGAGGGACAGGGGTCGCTCAGCCCCAGCATTTT.